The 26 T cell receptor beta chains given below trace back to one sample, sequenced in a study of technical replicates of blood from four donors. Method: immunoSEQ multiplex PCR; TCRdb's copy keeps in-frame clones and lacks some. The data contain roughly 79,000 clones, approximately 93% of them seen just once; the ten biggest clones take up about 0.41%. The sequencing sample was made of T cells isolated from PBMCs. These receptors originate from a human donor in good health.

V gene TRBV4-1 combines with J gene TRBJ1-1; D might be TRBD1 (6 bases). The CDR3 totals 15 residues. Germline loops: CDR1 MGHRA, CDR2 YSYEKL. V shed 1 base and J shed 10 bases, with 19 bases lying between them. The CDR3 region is CASSQVEREPGVAFF. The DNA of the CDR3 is TGCGCCAGCAGCCAAGTCGAGCGGGAACCAGGGGTAGCTTTCTTT.

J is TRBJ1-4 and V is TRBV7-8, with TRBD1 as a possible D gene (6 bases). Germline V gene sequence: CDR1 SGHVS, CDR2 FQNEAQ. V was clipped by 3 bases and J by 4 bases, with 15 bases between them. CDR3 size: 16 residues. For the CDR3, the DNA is TGTGCCAGCAGCTTCATACCCAGGGGACATAATGAAAAACTGTTTTTT. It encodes CASSFIPRGHNEKLFF. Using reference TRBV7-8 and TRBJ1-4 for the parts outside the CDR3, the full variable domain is GAGVSQSPRYKVAKRGQDVALRCDPISGHVSLFWYQQALGQGPEFLTYFQNEAQLDKSGLPSDRFFAERPEGSVSTLKIQRTQQEDSAVYLCASSFIPRGHNEKLFFGSGTQLSVL.

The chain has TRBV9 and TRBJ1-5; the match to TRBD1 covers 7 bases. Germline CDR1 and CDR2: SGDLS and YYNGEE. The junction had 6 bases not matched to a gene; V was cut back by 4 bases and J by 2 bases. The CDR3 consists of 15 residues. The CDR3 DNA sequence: TGTGCCAGCAGCTCCAACAGGGGAGGCAATCAGCCCCAGCATTTT. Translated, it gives CASSSNRGGNQPQHF.

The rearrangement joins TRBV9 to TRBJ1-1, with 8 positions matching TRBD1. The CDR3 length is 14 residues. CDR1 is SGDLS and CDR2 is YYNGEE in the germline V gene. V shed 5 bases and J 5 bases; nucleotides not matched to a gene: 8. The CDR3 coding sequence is TGTGCCAGCAGTAGACAGGGGAGGGAAACTGAAGCTTTCTTT. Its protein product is CASSRQGRETEAFF.

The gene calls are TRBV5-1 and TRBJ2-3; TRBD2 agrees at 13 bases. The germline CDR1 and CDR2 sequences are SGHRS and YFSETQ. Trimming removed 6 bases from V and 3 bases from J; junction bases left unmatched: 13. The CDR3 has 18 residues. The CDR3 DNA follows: TGCGCCAGCACCAGCTTGGGGGGGACTAGCGGGATAACAGATACGCAGTATTTT. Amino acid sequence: CASTSLGGTSGITDTQYF.

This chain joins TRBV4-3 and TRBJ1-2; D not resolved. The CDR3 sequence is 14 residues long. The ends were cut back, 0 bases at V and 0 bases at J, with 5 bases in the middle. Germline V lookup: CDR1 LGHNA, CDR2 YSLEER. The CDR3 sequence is CASSQDDTNYGYTF. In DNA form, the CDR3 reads TGCGCCAGCAGCCAAGACGACACTAACTATGGCTACACCTTC.

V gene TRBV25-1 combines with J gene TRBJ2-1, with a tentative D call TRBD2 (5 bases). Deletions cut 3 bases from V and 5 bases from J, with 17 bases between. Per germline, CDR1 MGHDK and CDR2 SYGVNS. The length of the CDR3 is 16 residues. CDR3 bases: TGTGCCAGCAGTGAGGCGTCTAGCTGGGCCCACAATGAGCAGTTCTTC. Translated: CASSEASSWAHNEQFF. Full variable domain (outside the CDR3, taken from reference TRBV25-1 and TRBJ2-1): EADIYQTPRYLVIGTGKKITLECSQTMGHDKMYWYQQDPGMELHLIHYSYGVNSTEKGDLSSESTVSRIRTEHFPLTLESARPSHTSQYLCASSEASSWAHNEQFFGPGTRLTVL.

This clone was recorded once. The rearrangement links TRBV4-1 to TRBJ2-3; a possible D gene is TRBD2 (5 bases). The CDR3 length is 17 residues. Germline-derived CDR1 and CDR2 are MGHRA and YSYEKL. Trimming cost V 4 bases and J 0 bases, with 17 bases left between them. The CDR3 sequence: CASSPPSRRVSTDTQYF. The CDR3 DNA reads TGCGCCAGCAGCCCCCCCTCTCGGCGGGTTAGCACAGATACGCAGTATTTT.

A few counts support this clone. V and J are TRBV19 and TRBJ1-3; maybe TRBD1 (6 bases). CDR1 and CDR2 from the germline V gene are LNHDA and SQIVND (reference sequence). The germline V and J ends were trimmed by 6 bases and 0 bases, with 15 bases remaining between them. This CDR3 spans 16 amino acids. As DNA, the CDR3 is TGTGCCAGTAGGAAATGGACAGATACCTCTGGAAACACCATATATTTT. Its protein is CASRKWTDTSGNTIYF.

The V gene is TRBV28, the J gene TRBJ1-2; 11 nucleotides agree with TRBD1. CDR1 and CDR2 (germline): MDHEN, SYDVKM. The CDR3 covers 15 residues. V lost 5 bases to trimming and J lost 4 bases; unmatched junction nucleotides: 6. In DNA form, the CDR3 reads TGTGCCAGCAGTACGGACAGGGGGCGTCTCTATGGCTACACCTTC. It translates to CASSTDRGRLYGYTF.

The CDR3 sequence: CASSETGDSGNTIYF. The CDR3 DNA sequence: TGTGCCAGCTCCGAAACAGGGGACTCTGGAAACACCATATATTTT. The V gene is TRBV19, the J gene TRBJ1-3; 7 bases map to TRBD1. V gave up 9 bases and J gave up 0 bases; unmatched junction bases: 8. The CDR3 is made up of 15 amino acids. Per germline, CDR1 LNHDA and CDR2 SQIVND (reference sequence).

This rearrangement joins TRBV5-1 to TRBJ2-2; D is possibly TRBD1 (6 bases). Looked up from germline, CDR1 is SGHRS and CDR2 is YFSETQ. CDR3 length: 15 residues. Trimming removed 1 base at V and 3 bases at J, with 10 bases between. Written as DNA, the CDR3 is TGCGCCAGCAGCTTGTATACAGGGCACACCGGGGAGCTGTTTTTT. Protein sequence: CASSLYTGHTGELFF.

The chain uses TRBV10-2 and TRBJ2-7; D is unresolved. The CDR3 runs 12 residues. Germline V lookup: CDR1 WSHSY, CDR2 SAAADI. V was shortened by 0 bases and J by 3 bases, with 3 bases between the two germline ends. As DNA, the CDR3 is TGCGCCAGCAGTGAGTCTAGCTACGAGCAGTACTTC. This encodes CASSESSYEQYF.

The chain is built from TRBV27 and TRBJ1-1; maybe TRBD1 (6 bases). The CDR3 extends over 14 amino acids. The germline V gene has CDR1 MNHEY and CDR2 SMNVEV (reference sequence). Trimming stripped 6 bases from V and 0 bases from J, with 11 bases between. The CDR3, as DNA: TGTGCCAGCAGGGTACAGGGATTGAACACTGAAGCTTTCTTT. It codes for CASRVQGLNTEAFF.

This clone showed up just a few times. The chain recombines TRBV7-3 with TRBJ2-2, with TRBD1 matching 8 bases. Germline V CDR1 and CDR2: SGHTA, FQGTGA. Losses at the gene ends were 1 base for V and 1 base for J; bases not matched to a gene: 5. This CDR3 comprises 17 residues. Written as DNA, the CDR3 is TGTGCCAGCAGCTTAAGTCCAGGGGGCGGGAACACCGGGGAGCTGTTTTTT. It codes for CASSLSPGGGNTGELFF.

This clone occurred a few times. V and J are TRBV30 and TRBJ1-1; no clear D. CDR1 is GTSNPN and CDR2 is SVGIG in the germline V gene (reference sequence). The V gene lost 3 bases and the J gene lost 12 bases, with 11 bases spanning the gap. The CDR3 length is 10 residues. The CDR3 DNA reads TGTGCCTGGAGGTCCCCTAAGACTTTCTTT. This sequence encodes CAWRSPKTFF.

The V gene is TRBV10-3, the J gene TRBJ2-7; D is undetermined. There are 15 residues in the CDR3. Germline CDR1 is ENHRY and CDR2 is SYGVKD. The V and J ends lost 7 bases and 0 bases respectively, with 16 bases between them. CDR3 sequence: CAITSSLVTSYEQYF. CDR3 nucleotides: TGTGCCATCACCAGTAGCTTGGTAACCTCCTACGAGCAGTACTTC.

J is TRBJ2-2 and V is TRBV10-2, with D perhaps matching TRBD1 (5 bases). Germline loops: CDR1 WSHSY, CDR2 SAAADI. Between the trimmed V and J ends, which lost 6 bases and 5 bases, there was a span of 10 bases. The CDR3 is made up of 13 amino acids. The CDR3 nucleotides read TGCGCCAGCAGGGGGCTAGGTACCGGGGAGCTGTTTTTT. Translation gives CASRGLGTGELFF.

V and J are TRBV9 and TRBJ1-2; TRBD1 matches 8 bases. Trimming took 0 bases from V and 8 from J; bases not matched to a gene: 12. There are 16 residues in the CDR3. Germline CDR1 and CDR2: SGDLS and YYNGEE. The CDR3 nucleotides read TGTGCCAGCAGCGTAGGAATACAGGGGGTGGGACGAGGCTACACCTTC. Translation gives CASSVGIQGVGRGYTF.

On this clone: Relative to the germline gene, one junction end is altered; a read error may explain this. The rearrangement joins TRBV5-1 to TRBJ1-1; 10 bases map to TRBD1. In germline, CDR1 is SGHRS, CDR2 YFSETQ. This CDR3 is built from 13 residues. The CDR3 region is CASSIPGQGPLGF. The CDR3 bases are TGCGCCAGCAGCATACCGGGACAGGGGCCGCTTGGCTTT. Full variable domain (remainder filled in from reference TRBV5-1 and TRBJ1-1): KAGVTQTPRYLIKTRGQQVTLSCSPISGHRSVSWYQQTPGQGLQFLFEYFSETQRNKGNFPGRFSGRQFSNSRSEMNVSTLELGDSALYLCASSIPGQGPLGFGQGTRLTVV.

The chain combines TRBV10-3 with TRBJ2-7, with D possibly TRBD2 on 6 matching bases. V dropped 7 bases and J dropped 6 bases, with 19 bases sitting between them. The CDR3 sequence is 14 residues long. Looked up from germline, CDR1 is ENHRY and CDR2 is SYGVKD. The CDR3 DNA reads TGTGCCATCATGCCGCTCGGGGGAAGGGGCGAGCAGTACTTC. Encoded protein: CAIMPLGGRGEQYF.

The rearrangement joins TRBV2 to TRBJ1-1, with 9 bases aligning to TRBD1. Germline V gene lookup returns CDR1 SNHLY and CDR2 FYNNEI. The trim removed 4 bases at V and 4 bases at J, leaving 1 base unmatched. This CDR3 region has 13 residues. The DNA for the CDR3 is TGTGCCAGCAGTGGGACAGGGGTCACTGAAGCTTTCTTT. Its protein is CASSGTGVTEAFF.

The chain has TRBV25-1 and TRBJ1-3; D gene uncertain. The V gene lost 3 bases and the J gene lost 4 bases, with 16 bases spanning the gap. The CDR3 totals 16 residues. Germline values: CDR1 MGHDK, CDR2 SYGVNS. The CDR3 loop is CASSEEEGAIGNTIYF. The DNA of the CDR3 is TGTGCCAGCAGTGAGGAAGAGGGCGCCATAGGAAACACCATATATTTT.

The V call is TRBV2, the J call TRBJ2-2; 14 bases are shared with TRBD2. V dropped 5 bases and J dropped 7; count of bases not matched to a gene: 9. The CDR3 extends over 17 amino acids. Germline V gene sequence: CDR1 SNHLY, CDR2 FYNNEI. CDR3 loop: CASSPSPGLAGVGELFF. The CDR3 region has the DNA TGTGCCAGCAGTCCTTCACCGGGACTAGCGGGAGTCGGGGAGCTGTTTTTT.

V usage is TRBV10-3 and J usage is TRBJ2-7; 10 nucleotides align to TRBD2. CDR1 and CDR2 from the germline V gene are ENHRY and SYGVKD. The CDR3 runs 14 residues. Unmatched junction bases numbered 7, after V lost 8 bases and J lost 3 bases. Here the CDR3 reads CAILVASGSYEQYF. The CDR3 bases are TGTGCCATCCTCGTGGCTAGCGGGAGCTACGAGCAGTACTTC.

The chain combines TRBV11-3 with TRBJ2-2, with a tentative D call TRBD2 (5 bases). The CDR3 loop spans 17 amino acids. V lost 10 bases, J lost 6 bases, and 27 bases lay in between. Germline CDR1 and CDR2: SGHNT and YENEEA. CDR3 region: CATTRVASGPLAGELFF. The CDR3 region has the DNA TGTGCCACCACTAGGGTAGCGAGCGGACCCTTGGCCGGGGAGCTGTTTTTT.